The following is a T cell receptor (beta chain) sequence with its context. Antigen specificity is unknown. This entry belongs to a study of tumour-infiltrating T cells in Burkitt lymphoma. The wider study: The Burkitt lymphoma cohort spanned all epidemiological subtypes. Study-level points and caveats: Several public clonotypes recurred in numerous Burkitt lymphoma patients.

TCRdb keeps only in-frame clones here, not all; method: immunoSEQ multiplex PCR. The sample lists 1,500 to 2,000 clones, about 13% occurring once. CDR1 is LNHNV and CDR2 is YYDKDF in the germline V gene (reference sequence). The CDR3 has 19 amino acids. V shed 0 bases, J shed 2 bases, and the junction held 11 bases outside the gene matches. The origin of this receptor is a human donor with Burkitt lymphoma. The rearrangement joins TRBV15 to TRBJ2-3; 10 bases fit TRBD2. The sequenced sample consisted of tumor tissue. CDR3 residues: CATSRDQLAGRLITDTQYF. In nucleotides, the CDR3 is TGTGCCACCAGCAGAGATCAACTAGCGGGGCGCCTTATCACAGATACGCAGTATTTT.